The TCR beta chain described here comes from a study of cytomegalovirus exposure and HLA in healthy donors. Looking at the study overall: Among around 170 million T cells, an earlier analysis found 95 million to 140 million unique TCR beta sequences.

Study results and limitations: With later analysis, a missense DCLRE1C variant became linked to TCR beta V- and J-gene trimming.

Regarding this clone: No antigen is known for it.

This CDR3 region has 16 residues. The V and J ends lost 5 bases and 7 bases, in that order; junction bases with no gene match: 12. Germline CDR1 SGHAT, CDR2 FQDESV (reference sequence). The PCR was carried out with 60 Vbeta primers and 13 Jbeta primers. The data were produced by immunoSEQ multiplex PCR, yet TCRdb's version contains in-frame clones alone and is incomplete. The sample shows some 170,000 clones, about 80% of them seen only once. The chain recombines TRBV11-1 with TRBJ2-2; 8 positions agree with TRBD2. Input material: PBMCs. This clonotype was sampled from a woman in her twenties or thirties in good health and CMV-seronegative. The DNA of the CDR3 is TGTGCCAGCAGCCCTTTGCTCGGAGCGGGGGACGGGGAGCTGTTTTTT. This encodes CASSPLLGAGDGELFF.